These 26 T cell receptor beta chains share one sample of origin, sequenced in a study of cytomegalovirus exposure and HLA in healthy donors. Method: immunoSEQ multiplex PCR; TCRdb's copy keeps in-frame clones and lacks some. The table records some 110,000 clones, just under 95% of them present only once. Sequences were obtained from PBMCs. The receptors stem from a woman in her late teens or twenties in good health and CMV-seronegative.

The chain employs TRBV7-9 and TRBJ1-5, with 10 bases matching TRBD1. Unmatched junction bases numbered 4, after V lost 3 bases and J lost 5 bases. The length of the CDR3 is 15 residues. Germline values: CDR1 SEHNR, CDR2 FQNEAQ (reference sequence). Written as DNA, the CDR3 is TGTGCCAGCAGCTTGGGACAGGGGCCCCATCAGCCCCAGCATTTT. This sequence encodes CASSLGQGPHQPQHF.

The chain links TRBV10-3 to TRBJ2-7; D is perhaps TRBD2 (5 bases). Germline CDR1 ENHRY, CDR2 SYGVKD. V was pared by 8 bases and J by 2 bases, with 22 bases between. The CDR3 has 16 residues. The CDR3 is CAICGVEGVGTYEQYF. The CDR3 DNA is TGTGCCATCTGTGGAGTCGAGGGCGTAGGTACCTACGAGCAGTACTTC.

The genes are TRBV4-2 and TRBJ2-6; unclear D gene. The CDR3 totals 15 residues. CDR1 is LGHNA and CDR2 is YNFKEQ in the germline V gene. Trimming left V 1 base short and J 0 bases short, with 4 bases between. This CDR3 is CASSQVVSGANVLTF. The CDR3 DNA follows: TGTGCCAGCAGCCAAGTCGTCTCTGGGGCCAACGTCCTGACTTTC.

The CDR3 sequence is CASSRLKINYGYTF. CDR3 bases: TGTGCCAGCAGTCGACTCAAGATAAACTATGGCTACACCTTC. This chain links TRBV2 with TRBJ1-2; D uncertain. In germline, CDR1 is SNHLY, CDR2 FYNNEI. CDR3 length: 14 amino acids. V lost 5 bases and J 2 bases, leaving 12 bases between the germline ends.

This clone was recorded a few times. This chain connects TRBV5-1 to TRBJ2-1; no clear D. This CDR3 contains 14 residues. V shed 4 bases and J shed 3 bases, with 11 bases lying between them. The V gene's germline CDR1 is SGHRS and CDR2 YFSETQ. In nucleotides, the CDR3 is TGCGCCAGCAGCCCTTATAGCAGCTACAATGAGCAGTTCTTC. As protein: CASSPYSSYNEQFF.

The chain couples TRBV10-3 to TRBJ2-7; D possibly corresponds to TRBD2 (5 bases). This CDR3 contains 14 residues. The V and J ends lost 2 bases and 5 bases respectively, with 13 bases between them. CDR1 is ENHRY, CDR2 SYGVKD, per germline. The CDR3, as DNA: TGTGCCATCAGTGAGGTGGGGAGTGCCAACGAGCAGTACTTC. This codes for CAISEVGSANEQYF.

This rearrangement joins TRBV19 to TRBJ2-2, with 10 positions matching TRBD2. The V segment lost 3 bases and the J segment 7 bases; nucleotides outside the gene matches: 5. CDR3 length: 15 residues. Per the germline V gene, CDR1 is LNHDA and CDR2 is SQIVND (reference sequence). The CDR3 sequence is CASSITGLANGELFF. For the CDR3, the DNA is TGTGCCAGTAGTATCACGGGACTAGCGAACGGGGAGCTGTTTTTT.

This clone is a singleton in its sample. The junction does not match germline at one end; this may be a read error. As DNA, the CDR3 is TGTGCCAGCAGCCCGGGACAGGGGGAGTTTTTC. Translation gives CASSPGQGEFF. The chain carries TRBV5-6 and TRBJ1-2, with 11 bases that match TRBD1. The CDR3 has 11 amino acids. The germline V gene has CDR1 SGHDT and CDR2 YYEEEE. The complete variable domain, with remaining parts taken from reference TRBV5-6 and TRBJ1-2, reads DAGVTQSPTHLIKTRGQQVTLRCSPKSGHDTVSWYQQALGQGPQFIFQYYEEEERQRGNFPDRFSGHQFPNYSSELNVNALLLGDSALYLCASSPGQGEFFGSGTRLTVV.

V gene TRBV30 combines with J gene TRBJ1-6, with D perhaps TRBD1 (5 bases). Trimming removed 0 bases from V and 14 bases from J, with 14 bases in between. This CDR3 has 13 residues. CDR1 and CDR2 (germline): GTSNPN, SVGIG (reference sequence). The CDR3 DNA follows: TGTGCCTGGAGTGTACCGGGGGTTTTGACCCTCCACTTT. Residues: CAWSVPGVLTLHF.

This clone was detected only once. The chain carries TRBV12-5 and TRBJ2-7; 9 bases align to TRBD1. J gave up 5 bases and V 5 bases, and 10 bases lay outside the gene matches. Germline V gene lookup returns CDR1 LGHNT and CDR2 FRNRAP. The CDR3 consists of 15 residues. The CDR3 loop is CASGTLDRGLNEQYF. For the CDR3, the DNA is TGTGCTAGTGGTACCCTGGACAGGGGTCTAAACGAGCAGTACTTC.

This clone has only one observation. This chain joins TRBV30 and TRBJ1-5, with D perhaps matching TRBD1 (5 bases). Germline CDR1 reads GTSNPN; CDR2 reads SVGIG (reference sequence). Trimming removed 0 bases from V and 4 bases from J, with 7 bases in between. This CDR3 has 13 amino acids. CDR3 protein: CAWSVQENQPQHF. The DNA of the CDR3 is TGTGCCTGGAGTGTACAGGAGAATCAGCCCCAGCATTTT.

This chain connects TRBV6-5 to TRBJ2-7, with D uncertain. This CDR3 contains 13 residues. V lost 2 bases and J 0 bases, leaving 5 bases between the germline ends. Germline assignment: CDR1 MNHEY and CDR2 SVGAGI. Written as DNA, the CDR3 is TGTGCCAGCAGTTACCGTCTCTCCTACGAGCAGTACTTC. The encoded protein is CASSYRLSYEQYF.

This chain joins TRBV6-1 and TRBJ2-7; perhaps TRBD1 as D (6 bases). The V gene's germline CDR1 is MNHNS and CDR2 SASEGT. Trimming stripped 6 bases from V and 1 base from J, with 7 bases between. The CDR3 length is 12 residues. The CDR3 is CASRDSSYEQYF. For the CDR3, the DNA is TGTGCCAGCAGGGACAGTTCCTACGAGCAGTACTTC.

This sequence joins TRBV29-1 and TRBJ2-1, with a possible D match to TRBD1 (5 bases). CDR1 is SQVTM, CDR2 ANQGSEA, per germline. V lost 6 bases, J lost 10 bases, and 16 bases lay in between. The CDR3 totals 12 residues. The CDR3 reads CSVRQGLLEQFF. CDR3 coding DNA: TGCAGCGTCCGGCAGGGTCTCTTAGAGCAGTTCTTC.

The V and J genes are TRBV6-5 and TRBJ1-5; D call uncertain. The CDR3 has 14 residues. Per the germline V gene, CDR1 is MNHEY and CDR2 is SVGAGI. The germline V and J ends were trimmed by 2 bases and 4 bases, with 9 bases remaining between them. As DNA, the CDR3 is TGTGCCAGCAGTTACAGTCGGAGGAATCAGCCCCAGCATTTT. Translation gives CASSYSRRNQPQHF.

The V gene is TRBV5-1, the J gene TRBJ2-1, with 10 positions matching TRBD1. The CDR3 has 16 residues. The V and J ends lost 0 bases and 7 bases, in that order; junction bases with no gene match: 7. Germline CDR1 is SGHRS and CDR2 is YFSETQ. CDR3 amino acids: CASSLGGQGFSNEQFF. The CDR3 DNA sequence: TGCGCCAGCAGCTTGGGGGGACAGGGGTTTTCGAATGAGCAGTTCTTC.

V and J are TRBV6-1 and TRBJ1-1; 8 nucleotides align to TRBD1. Germline-derived CDR1 and CDR2 are MNHNS and SASEGT. The J segment lost 4 bases and the V segment lost 2 bases, leaving 3 bases of the junction unmatched. The CDR3 is 14 residues long. CDR3 region: CASSEIDRGTEAFF. The CDR3 DNA sequence: TGTGCCAGCAGTGAAATAGACAGGGGCACTGAAGCTTTCTTT.

The chain has TRBV7-6 and TRBJ2-2; perhaps TRBD1 as D (6 bases). The length of the CDR3 is 16 residues. Trimming removed 3 bases from V and 7 bases from J, with 18 bases in between. Looked up from germline, CDR1 is SGHVS and CDR2 is FNYEAQ. The CDR3 bases are TGTGCCAGCAGCTTTGGGGACATGGGGCCGGACGGGGAGCTGTTTTTT. Amino acid sequence: CASSFGDMGPDGELFF.

The CDR3 nucleotides read TGTGCCAGCTCACCAGAGGTGAACACTGAAGCTTTCTTT. Translating it yields CASSPEVNTEAFF. The J gene is TRBJ1-1, the V gene TRBV18; D gene unclear. Germline CDR1 KGHSH, CDR2 LQKENI. CDR3 size: 13 residues. V was pared by 2 bases and J by 0 bases, with 4 bases between.

J is TRBJ1-3 and V is TRBV2; D is unclear. The CDR3 is made up of 16 amino acids. Trimming pared 3 bases from V and 0 bases from J, leaving 12 bases between. CDR1 SNHLY and CDR2 FYNNEI come from the germline V gene. The CDR3 is CASSEIRHLSGNTIYF. The DNA for the CDR3 is TGTGCCAGCAGTGAGATAAGACACCTCTCTGGAAACACCATATATTTT.

The chain recombines TRBV6-5 with TRBJ1-3; 8 bases are a match to TRBD1. V lost 0 bases to trimming and J lost 2 bases; unmatched junction nucleotides: 0. This CDR3 spans 15 amino acids. The V gene's germline CDR1 is MNHEY and CDR2 SVGAGI. CDR3 DNA: TGTGCCAGCAGTTACTCGACAGGGGCTGGAAACACCATATATTTT. Its translation is CASSYSTGAGNTIYF.

The CDR3 spells CASSLRQGGNTEAFF. CDR3 nucleotides: TGTGCCAGCAGTCTTCGGCAGGGTGGAAACACTGAAGCTTTCTTT. J is TRBJ1-1 and V is TRBV6-1; TRBD1 might be the D (5 bases). The germline V gene has CDR1 MNHNS and CDR2 SASEGT. This CDR3 has 15 amino acids. V shed 5 bases and J shed 2 bases, with 15 bases lying between them.

V usage is TRBV18 and J usage is TRBJ2-2; a possible D gene is TRBD1 (5 bases). Germline CDR1 reads KGHSH; CDR2 reads LQKENI. V was cut by 5 bases and J by 7 bases, with 14 bases left in between. This CDR3 is built from 14 residues. The DNA for the CDR3 is TGTGCCAGCTCAGATCCCAGGGCGATCGGGGAGCTGTTTTTT. This codes for CASSDPRAIGELFF.

The chain carries TRBV5-1 and TRBJ2-7; 7 nucleotides line up with TRBD1. Germline assignment: CDR1 SGHRS and CDR2 YFSETQ. With V trimmed by 4 bases and J by 7 bases, 14 bases remained unmatched. The CDR3 totals 15 residues. The CDR3 region is CASSPGTALLEEQYF. CDR3 DNA: TGCGCCAGCAGCCCCGGGACAGCGCTCCTGGAGGAGCAGTACTTC.

A word on this clone: The same CDR3 arises from other DNA sequences in this sample as well. The chain recombines TRBV4-1 with TRBJ2-7, with 9 nucleotides matching TRBD2. The CDR3 is 15 residues long. Germline lookup yields CDR1 MGHRA and CDR2 YSYEKL. V dropped 0 bases and J dropped 6; count of bases not matched to a gene: 6. The CDR3 DNA sequence: TGCGCCAGCAGCCAAGAGGGTAGCGGGAGATCCGAGCAGTACTTC. Translating it yields CASSQEGSGRSEQYF.

The chain carries TRBV30 and TRBJ2-3; D may be TRBD2 (6 bases). Germline V gene sequence: CDR1 GTSNPN, CDR2 SVGIG (reference sequence). The length of the CDR3 is 13 residues. The germline V and J ends were trimmed by 3 bases and 7 bases, with 14 bases remaining between them. CDR3 in amino acids: CAWSGDLTNTQYF. The DNA for the CDR3 is TGTGCCTGGAGCGGGGACTTAACTAATACGCAGTATTTT.